The T cell receptor beta chain under discussion was sequenced for a study of T-cell memory formation after mild COVID-19. Researchers used 5'RACE with constant-segment primers to make TCR alpha and TCR beta cDNA libraries that carry sample barcodes and UMIs. TCRdb reanalysed the 5' RACE reads using MiXCR and keeps one entry per CDR3 protein. The sample lists under 550,000 distinct CDR3 sequences, about 20% occurring once. This clonotype was seen repeatedly, ten times or more. Material: PBMCs or a T cell subset sorted from them (not recorded which). This receptor was obtained from an adult woman who had mild COVID-19 (a few samples of this study predate the infection). Cell type and time point are not known.

DNA of the CDR3: TGTGCCAGCAGTCCTACAGGAGTCTCCTACGAGCAGTACTTC. Encoded protein: CASSPTGVSYEQYF. The chain couples TRBV6-5 to TRBJ2-7; D is possibly TRBD1 (5 bases). The germline CDR1 and CDR2 sequences are MNHEY and SVGAGI. The CDR3 covers 14 residues. The V gene lost 5 bases and the J gene lost 0 bases, with 11 bases spanning the gap.